The 18 T cell receptor beta chains below all came from one sample that was sequenced in a study of T cell responses to AZD1222 COVID-19 vaccine (TCRdb year 2021). In light of the paper, this sample's time point label describes: baseline before first vaccination. What this sample's treatment or condition label stands for: meningococcal conjugate vaccine given as trial control. The method behind the library was the immunoSEQ multiplex PCR assay. Sourced from immuneACCESS, this table was stored by TCRdb with only in-frame sequences that have V and J called. A share of the clones is absent; for the studies checked, an unresolved V gene accounts for under half, and the remainder has no known explanation. The table for this sample lists about 79,000 clones; just over 90% of them were counted only once. Around 7.1% of the sample goes to the ten largest clones. The starting material was peripheral blood, obtained on day 0 of MenACWY control vaccination. These receptor sequences come from an adult in good health.

The CDR3 coding sequence is TGTGCCAGCAGCATCCCGACCTCACGCGGACAGGGGAACACTGAAGCTTTCTTT. Translating it yields CASSIPTSRGQGNTEAFF. The rearrangement joins TRBV21-1 to TRBJ1-1; TRBD1 is the table's D call, not checked against the DNA. TRBV21-1 is a documented pseudogene. CDR3 length equals 18 residues.

The chain couples TRBV7-2 to TRBJ1-5; TRBD1 aligns across 9 bases. The CDR3 is 16 residues long. Germline V gives CDR1 SGHTA, CDR2 FQGNSA. The trim removed 1 base at V and 3 bases at J, leaving 4 bases unmatched. DNA for the CDR3: TGTGCCAGCAGCTTAGAGGGGACAGGGTCCAATCAGCCCCAGCATTTT. Translating it yields CASSLEGTGSNQPQHF.

This chain joins TRBV28 and TRBJ1-2; tentative D call: TRBD1 (5 bases). CDR1 and CDR2 (germline): MDHEN, SYDVKM. Trimming took off 4 bases at V and 8 bases at J, with 11 bases between the two ends. CDR3 length: 12 amino acids. The DNA of the CDR3 is TGTGCCAGCAGTTGGGGGGGGACCGGCTACACCTTC. This gives the protein CASSWGGTGYTF.

CDR3 residues: CASSLGQGANTGELFF. CDR3 bases: TGTGCCAGCAGCCTAGGACAGGGGGCGAACACCGGGGAGCTGTTTTTT. This chain uses TRBV7-6 with TRBJ2-2; 10 nucleotides line up with TRBD1. The CDR3 contains 16 residues. The V gene's germline CDR1 is SGHVS and CDR2 FNYEAQ. J was trimmed by 0 bases and V by 5 bases; bases with no gene match: 3.

The gene calls are TRBV19 and TRBJ2-2; 9 bases line up with TRBD1. V trimming: 7 bases; J trimming: 5 bases; junction bases outside the gene matches: 8. Germline loops: CDR1 LNHDA, CDR2 SQIVND (reference sequence). The CDR3 length is 15 residues. The chain's CDR3 is CASMGQGEGTGELFF. The CDR3 DNA is TGTGCCAGTATGGGACAGGGAGAGGGGACCGGGGAGCTGTTTTTT.

The rearrangement uses TRBV11-3 and TRBJ2-3, with D possibly being TRBD1 (7 bases). Trimming pared 1 base from V and 0 bases from J, leaving 17 bases between. In germline, CDR1 is SGHNT, CDR2 YENEEA. The CDR3 sequence is 18 residues long. The CDR3 reads CASSLVGQGEASTDTQYF. The CDR3 DNA sequence: TGTGCCAGCAGCTTAGTTGGGCAGGGGGAGGCTAGCACAGATACGCAGTATTTT.

V and J are TRBV5-1 and TRBJ1-3; maybe TRBD1 (5 bases). The V end lost 2 bases, the J end lost 0 bases, and 12 bases lay between the germline ends. CDR1 is SGHRS and CDR2 is YFSETQ in the germline V gene. This CDR3 has 16 amino acids. This CDR3 reads CASSLTGTNSGNTIYF. CDR3 DNA sequence: TGCGCCAGCAGCTTAACGGGGACTAACTCTGGAAACACCATATATTTT.

The V call is TRBV7-9, the J call TRBJ1-4; D call uncertain. Trimming took 5 bases from V and 5 from J, leaving 12 bases between them. CDR1 SEHNR and CDR2 FQNEAQ come from the germline V gene (reference sequence). The CDR3 sequence is 14 residues long. CDR3 in amino acids: CASSQADVNEKLFF. The CDR3 nucleotides are TGTGCCAGCAGCCAGGCGGATGTCAATGAAAAACTGTTTTTT.

The chain has TRBV29-1 and TRBJ2-5; possible D gene TRBD1, 6 bases. Germline assignment: CDR1 SQVTM and CDR2 ANQGSEA. This CDR3 region has 15 residues. Trimming cost V 1 base and J 2 bases, with 14 bases left between them. The DNA of the CDR3 is TGCAGCGTTGAAGCTAGGACACAGGGTCAAGAGACCCAGTACTTC. Translation gives CSVEARTQGQETQYF.

As to this clone: Different DNA sequences within this sample yield the same CDR3. This rearrangement joins TRBV7-6 to TRBJ2-5; 7 bases are a match to TRBD2. The ends lost 1 base at V and 4 bases at J; junction bases unmatched: 9. Germline CDR1 and CDR2: SGHVS and FNYEAQ. The CDR3 totals 16 residues. The chain's CDR3 is CASSLGGGSLGETQYF. Here the CDR3 DNA reads TGTGCCAGCAGCTTAGGTGGCGGGAGTCTCGGAGAGACCCAGTACTTC. The full variable domain, completed using reference TRBV7-6 and TRBJ2-5, is GAGVSQSPRYKVTKRGQDVALRCDPISGHVSLYWYRQALGQGPEFLTYFNYEAQQDKSGLPNDRFSAERPEGSISTLTIQRTEQRDSAMYRCASSLGGGSLGETQYFGPGTRLLVL.

The genes are TRBV27 and TRBJ1-1; weak D call: TRBD1 (6 bases). The CDR3 spans 13 residues. Deletions cut 6 bases from V and 8 bases from J, with 16 bases between. Germline V gene sequence: CDR1 MNHEY, CDR2 SMNVEV (reference sequence). CDR3 sequence: CASRPDRYDEAFF. For the CDR3, the DNA is TGTGCCAGCAGGCCCGACAGGTACGACGAAGCTTTCTTT.

This chain joins TRBV19 and TRBJ2-1; 13 bases are shared with TRBD2. The CDR3 extends over 15 amino acids. The V segment lost 3 bases and the J segment 7 bases; nucleotides outside the gene matches: 3. CDR1 and CDR2 (germline): LNHDA, SQIVND (reference sequence). The CDR3 DNA follows: TGTGCCAGTAGTATGGGACTAGCGGGAATTAATGAGCAGTTCTTC. Amino acids: CASSMGLAGINEQFF.

The chain uses TRBV2 and TRBJ1-2; D is undetermined. The V and J ends lost 7 bases and 2 bases respectively, with 5 bases between them. This CDR3 region has 11 residues. Germline CDR1 and CDR2: SNHLY and FYNNEI. CDR3 protein: CASKVNYGYTF. CDR3 DNA: TGTGCCAGCAAAGTAAACTATGGCTACACCTTC.

J is TRBJ2-7 and V is TRBV18, with TRBD2 matching 7 bases. V trimming: 3 bases; J trimming: 4 bases; junction bases outside the gene matches: 6. Germline loops: CDR1 KGHSH, CDR2 LQKENI. The CDR3 is 14 amino acids. In DNA form, the CDR3 reads TGTGCCAGCTCACCGGCGGGAGAAGTGTACGAGCAGTACTTC. Its protein product is CASSPAGEVYEQYF.

Turning to this clone: Other DNA variants within this sample encode the same CDR3. The gene calls are TRBV19 and TRBJ1-1; D gene uncertain. The CDR3 has 13 residues. V was cut by 5 bases and J by 2 bases, with 9 bases left in between. Germline CDR1 and CDR2: LNHDA and SQIVND (reference sequence). The CDR3 is CASSVDRNTEAFF. Here the CDR3 DNA reads TGTGCCAGTAGTGTGGATCGCAACACTGAAGCTTTCTTT.

This clone has only one observation. The chain joins TRBV24-1 to TRBJ2-1; a possible D gene is TRBD1 (6 bases). The CDR3 has 13 amino acids. Germline V CDR1 and CDR2: KGHDR, SFDVKD. The V and J ends lost 5 bases and 7 bases respectively, with 11 bases between them. The CDR3 loop reads CATSVTGTNEQFF. CDR3 in DNA: TGTGCCACCAGTGTTACAGGGACGAATGAGCAGTTCTTC.

The chain has TRBV7-9 and TRBJ1-1, with D maybe TRBD1 (5 bases). The germline V gene encodes CDR1 SEHNR and CDR2 FQNEAQ (reference sequence). CDR3 length equals 16 residues. V was trimmed by 1 base and J by 0 bases, leaving 12 bases between them. The CDR3 DNA reads TGTGCCAGCAGCTTAGGGCAGGGTATTATGAACACTGAAGCTTTCTTT. Translation: CASSLGQGIMNTEAFF.

This chain joins TRBV27 and TRBJ1-4; possible D gene TRBD1, 5 bases. Germline assignment: CDR1 MNHEY and CDR2 SMNVEV (reference sequence). Deletions cut 5 bases from V and 0 bases from J, with 10 bases between. The CDR3 extends over 15 amino acids. CDR3 coding DNA: TGTGCCAGCAGTCCCAGGGCCACAACTAATGAAAAACTGTTTTTT. It encodes CASSPRATTNEKLFF.